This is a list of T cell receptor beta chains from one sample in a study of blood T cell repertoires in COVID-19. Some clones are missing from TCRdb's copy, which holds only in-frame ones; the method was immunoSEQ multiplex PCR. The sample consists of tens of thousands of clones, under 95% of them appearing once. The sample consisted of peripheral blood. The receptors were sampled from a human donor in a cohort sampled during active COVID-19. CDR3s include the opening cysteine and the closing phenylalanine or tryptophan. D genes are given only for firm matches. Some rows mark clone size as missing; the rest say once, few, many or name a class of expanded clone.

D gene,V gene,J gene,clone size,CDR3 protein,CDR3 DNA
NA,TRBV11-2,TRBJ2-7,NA,CASSLVLRESSYEQYF,TGTGCCAGCAGCTTAGTGTTAAGGGAGAGCTCCTACGAGCAGTACTTC
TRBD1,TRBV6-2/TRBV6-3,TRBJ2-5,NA,CASSYPIRGETQYF,TGTGCCAGCAGTTACCCAATCAGGGGGGAGACCCAGTACTTC
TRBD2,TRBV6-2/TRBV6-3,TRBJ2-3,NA,CASSYAGVVLTDTQYF,TGTGCCAGCAGTTACGCGGGGGTAGTTTTAACAGATACGCAGTATTTT
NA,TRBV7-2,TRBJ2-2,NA,CASSLARYTAGELFF,TGTGCCAGCAGCTTAGCTCGCTATACCGCCGGGGAGCTGTTTTTT
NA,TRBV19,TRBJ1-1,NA,CASSIGQMNTEAFF,TGTGCCAGTAGTATAGGACAGATGAACACTGAAGCTTTCTTT
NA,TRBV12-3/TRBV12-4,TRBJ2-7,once,CASSFVGVYEQYF,TGTGCCAGCAGTTTTGTAGGGGTGTACGAGCAGTACTTC
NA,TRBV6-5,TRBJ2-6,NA,CASSYSTSGANVLTF,TGTGCCAGCAGTTACTCGACTTCCGGGGCCAACGTCCTGACTTTC
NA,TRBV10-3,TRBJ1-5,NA,CAIRGGSNQPQHF,TGTGCCATCAGGGGGGGAAGCAATCAGCCCCAGCATTTT
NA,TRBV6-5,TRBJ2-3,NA,CASRVRLLLGDTQYF,TGTGCCAGCAGGGTAAGACTCTTACTGGGAGATACGCAGTATTTT
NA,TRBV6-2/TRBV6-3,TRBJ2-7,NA,CASSYRASRSYEQYF,TGTGCCAGCAGTTACAGGGCTAGCAGGTCCTACGAGCAGTACTTC
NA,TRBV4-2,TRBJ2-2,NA,CASSQDESAGSGELFF,TGTGCCAGCAGCCAAGATGAGAGTGCAGGGTCCGGGGAGCTGTTTTTT
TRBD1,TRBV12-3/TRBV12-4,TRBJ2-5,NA,CASTTTGLETQYF,TGTGCCAGCACCACGACAGGGCTAGAGACCCAGTACTTC
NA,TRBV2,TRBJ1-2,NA,CASSEVGGRGYTF,TGTGCCAGCAGTGAAGTCGGGGGGCGCGGCTACACCTTC
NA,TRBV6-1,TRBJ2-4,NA,CASSAAQGNLPNIQYF,TGTGCCAGCAGTGCCGCGCAGGGTAATCTCCCAAACATTCAGTACTTC
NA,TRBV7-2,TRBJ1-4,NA,CASSLGSTGMYEKLFF,TGTGCCAGCAGCTTAGGTTCCACGGGGATGTATGAAAAACTGTTTTTT
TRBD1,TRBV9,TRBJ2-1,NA,CASSSRDRGVNEQFF,TGTGCCAGCAGCAGCCGGGACAGAGGGGTCAATGAGCAGTTCTTC
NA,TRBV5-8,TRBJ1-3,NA,CASSNRFRSGNTIYF,TGTGCCAGCAGCAACAGGTTCCGGTCTGGAAACACCATATATTTT
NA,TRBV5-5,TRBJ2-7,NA,CASSLEGRYEQYF,TGTGCCAGCAGCTTGGAGGGGAGGTACGAGCAGTACTTC
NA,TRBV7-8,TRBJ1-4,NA,CASSAGFMREKLFF,TGTGCCAGCAGCGCAGGGTTTATGCGTGAAAAACTGTTTTTT
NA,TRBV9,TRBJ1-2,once,CASSVEEGRQGF,TGTGCCAGCAGCGTAGAGGAGGGCAGGCAAGGCTTC
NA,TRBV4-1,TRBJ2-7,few,CASSQEDGVSYEQYF,TGCGCCAGCAGCCAAGAAGACGGGGTCTCCTACGAGCAGTACTTC
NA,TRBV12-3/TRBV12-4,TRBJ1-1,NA,CASSLANTEAFF,TGTGCCAGCAGTTTGGCGAACACTGAAGCTTTCTTT
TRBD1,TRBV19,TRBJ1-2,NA,CASSLGQGLPYGYTF,TGTGCCAGTAGTCTCGGACAGGGACTTCCCTATGGCTACACCTTC
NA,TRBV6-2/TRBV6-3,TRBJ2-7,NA,CASSYGSQGYEQYF,TGTGCCAGCAGTTACGGGTCACAGGGCTACGAGCAGTACTTC
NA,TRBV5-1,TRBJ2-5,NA,CASSPGKETQYF,TGCGCCAGCAGCCCGGGGAAAGAGACCCAGTACTTC
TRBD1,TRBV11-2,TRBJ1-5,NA,CASSLESTGGYNQPQHF,TGTGCCAGCAGCTTAGAAAGTACAGGGGGGTACAATCAGCCCCAGCATTTT
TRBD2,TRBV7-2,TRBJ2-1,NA,CASSLEGSTSGGAAEQFF,TGTGCCAGCAGCTTAGAGGGCAGTACTAGCGGGGGGGCCGCTGAGCAGTTCTTC
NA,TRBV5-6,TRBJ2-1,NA,CASSHGNNEQFF,TGTGCCAGCAGCCACGGTAACAATGAGCAGTTCTTC
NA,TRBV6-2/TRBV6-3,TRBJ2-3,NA,CASSLPQGFGDTQYF,TGTGCCAGCAGCTTACCGCAGGGATTTGGAGATACGCAGTATTTT
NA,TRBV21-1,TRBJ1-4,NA,CASSPRSSGNEKLFF,TGTGCCAGCAGCCCCCGGTCCTCAGGTAATGAAAAACTGTTTTTT
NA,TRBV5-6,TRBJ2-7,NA,CASSLDRSGGNEQYF,TGTGCCAGCAGCTTGGACAGGTCTGGAGGGAACGAGCAGTACTTC
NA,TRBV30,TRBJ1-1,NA,CALRKAGSSAEAFF,TGTGCCTTAAGAAAGGCAGGATCGTCGGCTGAAGCTTTCTTT
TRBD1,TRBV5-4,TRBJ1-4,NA,CASSRQGAVEKLFF,TGTGCCAGCAGCCGCCAGGGGGCAGTTGAAAAACTGTTTTTT
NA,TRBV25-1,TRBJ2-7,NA,CASSAGVEQYF,TGTGCCAGCAGTGCGGGGGTCGAGCAGTACTTC
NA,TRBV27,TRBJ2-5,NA,CASSLFRGAETQYF,TGTGCCAGCAGTTTATTTCGGGGGGCGGAGACCCAGTACTTC
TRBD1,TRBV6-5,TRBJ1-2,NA,CASSYIGTGADYGYTF,TGTGCCAGCAGTTATATCGGGACAGGGGCTGACTATGGCTACACCTTC
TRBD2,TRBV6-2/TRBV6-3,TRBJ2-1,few,CASSYSGKTSGAVNEQFF,TGTGCCAGCAGTTACTCGGGGAAAACTAGCGGTGCTGTCAATGAGCAGTTCTTC
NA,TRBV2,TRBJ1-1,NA,CASSVGGGINTEAFF,TGTGCCAGCAGTGTCGGGGGAGGGATAAACACTGAAGCTTTCTTT
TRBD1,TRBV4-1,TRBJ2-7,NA,CASSQGQGREARTYEQYF,TGCGCCAGCAGCCAAGGACAGGGGAGAGAAGCCAGGACCTACGAGCAGTACTTC
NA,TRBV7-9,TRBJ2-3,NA,CASSLVGDTQYF,TGTGCCAGCAGCTTAGTGGGCGATACGCAGTATTTT
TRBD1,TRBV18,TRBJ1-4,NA,CASSPGTGNNEKLFF,TGTGCCAGCTCACCGGGGACAGGGAATAATGAAAAACTGTTTTTT